This T cell receptor (beta chain) was identified during a study of blood T cell repertoires in COVID-19. On the study more broadly: T cells, B-cell-depleted T cells, or PBMCs supplied cDNA or gDNA.

Original processing methods: How many nucleated cells were present was estimated from reference gene primer amplification. The data were produced by immunoSEQ multiplex PCR, yet TCRdb's version contains in-frame clones alone and is incomplete. V and J calls and clone size follow that table, whereas D and trimming were derived from the DNA. The table records just under 90,000 clones, 72% of them present only once. J gave up 11 bases and V 0 bases, and 6 bases lay outside the gene matches. The length of the CDR3 is 16 residues. Per germline, CDR1 SGHDT and CDR2 YYEEEE. This receptor was identified in a woman aged 80 or over with acute or convalescent COVID-19. Sequencing input: peripheral blood. V and J are TRBV5-6 and TRBJ1-6; 12 bases align to TRBD1. CDR3 nucleotide sequence: TGTGCCAGCAGCTTGGGGGACAGGGGGCTCGGGACACCCCTCCACTTT. It translates to CASSLGDRGLGTPLHF.